This T cell receptor (beta chain) was obtained from a study of Tregs in tolerant kidney transplant recipients. Of note for this clone: Its antigen is not identified.

CD4+CD25+CD127- Tregs, CD4+CD25- non-Tregs, CD4 and CD8 cells were sorted. Assay used: immunoSEQ multiplex PCR; TCRdb lists only in-frame clones, some missing. The sample has fewer than 80,000 clones; around 98% are singletons. There are 14 residues in the CDR3. Germline-derived CDR1 and CDR2 are PRHDT and FYEKMQ (reference sequence). The J segment lost 4 bases and the V segment lost 5 bases, leaving 7 bases of the junction unmatched. General study findings and limits: Expanding Tregs on activated donor B cells appeared to best identify donor-specific TCRbeta clones.

The source material was Tregs from blood, sampled before the transplant. This chain connects TRBV13 to TRBJ1-1; 7 nucleotides line up with TRBD1. The receptor was isolated from a human donor who received a combined kidney and bone marrow transplant. The CDR3 reads CASSRTGESTEAFF. Here the CDR3 DNA reads TGTGCCAGCAGCCGTACAGGGGAGAGCACTGAAGCTTTCTTT.